The rows below give T cell receptor beta chains drawn from one sample of a study of T cell repertoires in cytomegalovirus infection. TCRdb reanalysed the reads using MiXCR and keeps one entry per CDR3 protein. Here the sample spans some 130,000 distinct CDR3 sequences, approximately 9.2% being singletons. The specimen was PBMCs. The origin of the receptors is a human donor in good health (CMV status not recorded). Some clones in this sample may be carry-over from other donors' samples. Each CDR3 is given with its conserved first and last residue. The D gene is left open where the match is weak. Expanded clones are given a class, and other clones once, few, many or no size at all.

v_gene	j_gene	d_gene	abundance	CDR3aa	CDR3nt
TRBV7-8	TRBJ2-6	-	many	CASTTGSGANVLTF	TGTGCCAGCACAACAGGGTCTGGGGCCAACGTCCTGACTTTC
TRBV29-1	TRBJ2-3	TRBD1	few	CSVGTGGDTQYF	TGCAGCGTTGGGACAGGGGGAGATACGCAGTATTTT
TRBV6-6	TRBJ1-5	-	many	CASSYATSNQPQHF	TGTGCCAGCAGTTATGCCACTAGCAATCAGCCCCAGCATTTT
TRBV5-1	TRBJ1-1	-	-	CASSLDAGPTEAFF	TGCGCCAGCAGCTTGGACGCAGGGCCCACTGAAGCTTTCTTT
TRBV6-1	TRBJ2-4	-	many	CASRMSWDAKNIQYF	TGTGCCAGCAGGATGAGTTGGGACGCCAAAAACATTCAGTACTTC
TRBV20-1	TRBJ2-7	TRBD1	many	CSAISPGQGASEQYF	TGCAGTGCTATCAGTCCGGGACAGGGGGCTTCCGAGCAGTACTTC
TRBV2	TRBJ2-3	-	many	CASSDWGGGTDTQYF	TGTGCCAGCAGTGATTGGGGGGGCGGCACAGATACGCAGTATTTT
TRBV28	TRBJ1-5	-	many	CASSPRGGSNQPQHF	TGTGCCAGCAGTCCCCGGGGGGGGAGCAATCAGCCCCAGCATTTT
TRBV29-1	TRBJ1-2	-	-	CSVRLGDRSYTF	TGCAGCGTTCGTTTGGGGGACCGCAGCTACACCTTC
TRBV12-3/TRBV12-4	TRBJ1-1	-	-	CASSLGGGFEAFF	TGTGCCAGCAGTTTGGGCGGGGGGTTTGAAGCTTTCTTT
TRBV12-3/TRBV12-4	TRBJ1-1	-	many	CASSFAGPNTEAFF	TGTGCCAGCAGTTTCGCGGGCCCGAACACTGAAGCTTTCTTT
TRBV4-1	TRBJ1-2	-	-	CASSQDGYGYTF	TGCGCCAGCAGCCAAGATGGCTATGGCTACACCTTC
TRBV5-1	TRBJ1-2	TRBD1	few	CASSPFGTGDGYTF	TGCGCCAGCAGCCCATTCGGGACAGGGGATGGCTACACCTTC
TRBV20-1	TRBJ2-7	TRBD1	-	CSASLPGQGATYEQYF	TGCAGTGCTAGTCTCCCGGGACAGGGGGCCACCTACGAGCAGTACTTC
TRBV19	TRBJ2-1	TRBD1	many	CAGSGQGANEQFF	TGTGCCGGTTCGGGACAGGGGGCAAATGAGCAGTTCTTC
TRBV10-3	TRBJ2-3	-	-	CAISESRGNQDTQYF	TGTGCCATCAGTGAGTCAAGGGGGAACCAGGATACGCAGTATTTT
TRBV6-6	TRBJ2-7	TRBD2	many	CASRVTSGGSYEQYF	TGTGCCAGCAGAGTGACTAGCGGCGGCTCCTACGAGCAGTACTTC
TRBV5-1	TRBJ2-1	-	many	CASREGGGPYNEQFF	TGCGCCAGCCGTGAGGGGGGGGGGCCCTACAATGAGCAGTTCTTC
TRBV9	TRBJ2-2	TRBD1	-	CASSGGTGANTGELFF	TGTGCCAGCAGCGGGGGGACAGGGGCTAACACCGGGGAGCTGTTTTTT
TRBV7-2	TRBJ1-5	-	-	CASSLFPGVGQPQHF	TGTGCCAGCAGCTTATTTCCGGGAGTTGGGCAGCCCCAGCATTTT
TRBV12-3/TRBV12-4	TRBJ1-2	TRBD1	many	CASSLGQGFSYGYTF	TGTGCCAGCAGCCTAGGACAGGGCTTCTCCTATGGCTACACCTTC
TRBV28	TRBJ2-7	-	-	CASRGTGSYEPYF	TGTGCCAGCAGGGGTACAGGGTCCTACGAGCCGTACTTC
TRBV30	TRBJ2-1	-	few	CAWSVLRGNEQFF	TGTGCCTGGAGTGTACTTCGCGGCAATGAGCAGTTCTTC
TRBV12-3/TRBV12-4	TRBJ1-5	-	few	CASRPSWGNQPQHF	TGTGCCAGCAGGCCTTCGTGGGGCAATCAGCCCCAGCATTTT
TRBV29-1	TRBJ1-1	-	few	CSVKNTEAFF	TGCAGCGTTAAAAACACTGAAGCTTTCTTT
TRBV7-9	TRBJ1-2	-	many	CASSPNNRNSNYGYTF	TGTGCCAGCAGTCCGAACAACAGGAATTCTAACTATGGCTACACCTTC
TRBV28	TRBJ1-1	-	many	CASSLIQGKAFF	TGTGCCAGCAGTTTAATCCAGGGAAAAGCTTTCTTT
TRBV29-1	TRBJ1-2	-	few	CSVGIARGLPNYGYTF	TGCAGCGTTGGAATAGCCCGGGGCCTACCTAACTATGGCTACACCTTC
TRBV7-2	TRBJ2-3	TRBD2	large	CASGLGVAQYF	TGTGCCAGCGGACTAGGTGTTGCGCAGTATTTT
TRBV7-9	TRBJ2-5	TRBD1	many	CASRSPGQGEETQYF	TGTGCCAGCAGGTCTCCGGGACAGGGGGAGGAGACCCAGTACTTC
TRBV5-1	TRBJ2-3	-	many	CASSLEGGPTDTQYF	TGCGCCAGCAGCTTGGAGGGGGGCCCCACAGATACGCAGTATTTT
TRBV20-1	TRBJ1-5	-	many	CSASYKQGYSNQPQHF	TGCAGTGCTTCTTATAAGCAGGGTTATAGCAATCAGCCCCAGCATTTT
TRBV2	TRBJ1-5	TRBD1	-	CASSEGTVGGNQPQHF	TGTGCCAGCAGCGAAGGGACAGTCGGCGGCAATCAGCCCCAGCATTTT
TRBV18	TRBJ2-5	-	many	CASSSPQETQYF	TGTGCCAGCTCATCACCTCAAGAGACCCAGTACTTC
TRBV6-5	TRBJ1-4	TRBD1	many	CASSYSGGTEKLFF	TGTGCCAGCAGTTACTCGGGAGGGACAGAGAAACTGTTTTTT
TRBV12-3/TRBV12-4	TRBJ1-1	-	many	CASTQIGTRNTEAFF	TGTGCCAGCACCCAAATAGGGACCCGGAACACTGAAGCTTTCTTT